The following is a TCR beta chain sequence with its context. Some clones are missing from TCRdb's copy, which holds only in-frame ones; the method was immunoSEQ multiplex PCR. This sample carries roughly 200,000 clones, around 89% of them seen once, and the ten largest clones take 1.2%. The sample comes from a study of blood T cell repertoires in COVID-19. The ends were cut back, 2 bases at V and 6 bases at J, with 15 bases in the middle. Germline values: CDR1 SGHTA, CDR2 FQGNSA. The CDR3 extends over 15 amino acids. This clonotype was sampled from a man aged 30 to 45 who had recovered from COVID-19. The V and J genes are TRBV7-2 and TRBJ2-3, with D unresolved. Sequences were obtained from PBMCs or T cells enriched from blood (not recorded which). The CDR3 here is CASSLLISPGDTQYF. As DNA, the CDR3 is TGTGCCAGCAGCTTACTCATTTCTCCCGGGGATACGCAGTATTTT.